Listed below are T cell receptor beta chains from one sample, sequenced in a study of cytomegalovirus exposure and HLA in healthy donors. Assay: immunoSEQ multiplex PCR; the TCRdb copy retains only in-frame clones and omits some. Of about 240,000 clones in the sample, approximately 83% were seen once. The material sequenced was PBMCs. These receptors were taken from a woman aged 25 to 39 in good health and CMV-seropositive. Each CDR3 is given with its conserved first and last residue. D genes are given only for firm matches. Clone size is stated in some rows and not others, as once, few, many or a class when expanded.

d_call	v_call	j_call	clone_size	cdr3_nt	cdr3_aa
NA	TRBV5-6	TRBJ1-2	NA	TGTGCCAGCAGCTTAAGTCGGTCGGGGGGCTACACCTTC	CASSLSRSGGYTF
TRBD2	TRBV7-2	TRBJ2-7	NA	TGTGCCAGCAGCCTAGGGACTAGCGGGTGGTACGAGCAGTACTTC	CASSLGTSGWYEQYF
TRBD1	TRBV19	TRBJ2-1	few	TGTGCCAGTAGTATAGCTGGACAGGGATCCAATGAGCAGTTCTTC	CASSIAGQGSNEQFF
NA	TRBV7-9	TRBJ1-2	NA	TGTGCCAGCAGCTTAAATATTGGGCCAGATAACTATGGCTACACCTTC	CASSLNIGPDNYGYTF
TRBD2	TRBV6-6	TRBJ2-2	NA	TGTGCCAGCAGTACCCGGGGGGGAGGAGTCGGGGAGCTGTTTTTT	CASSTRGGGVGELFF
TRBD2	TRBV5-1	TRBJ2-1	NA	TGCGCCAGCAGTCCGACTAGCGGGGAGGTGACTGAGCAGTTCTTC	CASSPTSGEVTEQFF
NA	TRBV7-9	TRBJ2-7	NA	TGTGCCAGCAGCTCTCCTCCTGGGGGCGGGAGCAGGTACGAGCAGTACTTC	CASSSPPGGGSRYEQYF
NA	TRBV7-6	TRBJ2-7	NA	TGTGCCAGCAGCTCATCCAGAGGGGGACATCACGAGCAGTACTTC	CASSSSRGGHHEQYF
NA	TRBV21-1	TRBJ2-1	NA	TGTGCCAGCAGCAAAAGGTTTAGGGCTAGCGGGAGGACCAGCTCCTACAATGAGCAGTTCTTC	CASSKRFRASGRTSSYNEQFF
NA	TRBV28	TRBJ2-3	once	TGTGCCAGCAGTTTGCACTCCACAGATACGCAGTATTTT	CASSLHSTDTQYF
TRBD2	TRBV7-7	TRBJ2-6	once	TGTGCTAGCAGCCCTAAGACTAGCGGGAGGACCCCTGGGGCCAACGTCCTGACTTTC	CASSPKTSGRTPGANVLTF
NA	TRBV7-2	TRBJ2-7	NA	TGTGCCAGCAGCTTAAGCGGTGGGAGCTCCTACGAGCAGTACTTC	CASSLSGGSSYEQYF
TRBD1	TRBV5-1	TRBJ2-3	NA	TGCGCCAGCAGGGGACAGGTGGTCGCAGATACGCAGTATTTT	CASRGQVVADTQYF
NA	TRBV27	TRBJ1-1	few	TGTGCCAGCAGTTCCGTTCAGGGGAACACTGAAGCTTTCTTT	CASSSVQGNTEAFF
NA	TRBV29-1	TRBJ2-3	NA	TGCAGCGTTGGGGGCGAAGATACGCAGTATTTT	CSVGGEDTQYF
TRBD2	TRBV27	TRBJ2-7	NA	TGTGCCAGCAGTTTTGGAGCGGGAGGGCTCTACGAGCAGTACTTC	CASSFGAGGLYEQYF
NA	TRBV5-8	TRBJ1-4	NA	TGTGCCAGCAGCGGGGGCTTCGCAACTAATGAAAAACTGTTTTTT	CASSGGFATNEKLFF
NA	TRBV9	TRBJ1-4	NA	TGTGCCAGCAGCGTAGTGGGCAAGGCTAATGAAAAACTGTTTTTT	CASSVVGKANEKLFF
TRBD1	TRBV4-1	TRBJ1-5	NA	TGCGCCAGCAGCCAACGAGCGGGACAGGGAAGCAATCAGCCCCAGCATTTT	CASSQRAGQGSNQPQHF
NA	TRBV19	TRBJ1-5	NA	TGTGCCAGTAGTATAGATAGCGGGTTTCAGCCCCAGCATTTT	CASSIDSGFQPQHF
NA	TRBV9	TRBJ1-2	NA	TGTGCCAGCAGCGTAGCTACACAGGGTGTAGGCTACACCTTC	CASSVATQGVGYTF
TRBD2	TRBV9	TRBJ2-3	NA	TGTGCCAGCAGCGTAGGACTAGCGGGAGGCACAGATACGCAGTATTTT	CASSVGLAGGTDTQYF
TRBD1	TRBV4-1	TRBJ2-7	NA	TGCGCCAGCAGCCAAGATCCGGGACAGGGGACCTACGAGCAGTACTTC	CASSQDPGQGTYEQYF
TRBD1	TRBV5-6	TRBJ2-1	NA	TGTGCCAGCAGCTCGGGACAGGGGAATGGCAATGAGCAGTTCTTC	CASSSGQGNGNEQFF
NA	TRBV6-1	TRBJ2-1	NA	TGTGCCAGCAGTGAAACGCCAGGAGGCCAAGTCTACAATGAGCAGTTCTTC	CASSETPGGQVYNEQFF
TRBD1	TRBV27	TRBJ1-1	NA	TGTGCCAGCAGCCTGACAGGGGGTGAAGCTTTCTTT	CASSLTGGEAFF
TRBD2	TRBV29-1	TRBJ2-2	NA	TGCAGCATTACTAGCGTATCGAACACCGGGGAGCTGTTTTTT	CSITSVSNTGELFF
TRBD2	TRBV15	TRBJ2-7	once	TGTGCCACCAGCACACGACTAGCAGAATACGAGCAGTACTTC	CATSTRLAEYEQYF
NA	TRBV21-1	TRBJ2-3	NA	TGTGCCAGCAGCTCACGGGACTACCCCACAGATACGCAGTATTTT	CASSSRDYPTDTQYF
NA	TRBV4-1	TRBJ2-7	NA	TGCGCCAGCAGCCAAGACTTCGAACCCTCTGGGGAGAGCTCCTACGAGCAGTACTTC	CASSQDFEPSGESSYEQYF
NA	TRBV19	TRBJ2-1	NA	TGTGCCAGTAGTATGTCCGGGACGGGAGTAGGGTTAGCCTACAATGAGCAGTTCTTC	CASSMSGTGVGLAYNEQFF
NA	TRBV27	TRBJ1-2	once	TGTGCCAGCAGTTTAATCGGGGGGCGATCTGATGGCTACACCTTC	CASSLIGGRSDGYTF
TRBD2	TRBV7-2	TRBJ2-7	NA	TGTGCCAGCAGCCCTAGTGCTAGCGGGAGCTACGAGCAGTACTTC	CASSPSASGSYEQYF
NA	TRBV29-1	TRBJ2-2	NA	TGCAGCGTTTCGGGGTTCGTGGCCGGGGAGCTGTTTTTT	CSVSGFVAGELFF
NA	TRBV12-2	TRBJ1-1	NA	TGTGCAAGTCGCTTAGAGAGGTATAAGGACACTGAAGCTTTCTTT	CASRLERYKDTEAFF
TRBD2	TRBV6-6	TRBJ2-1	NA	TGTGCCAGCTGGACTAGCGGAAACAATGAGCAGTTCTTC	CASWTSGNNEQFF
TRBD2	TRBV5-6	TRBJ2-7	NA	TGTGCCAGCAGCTTACTAGCGAACGAGCAGTACTTC	CASSLLANEQYF
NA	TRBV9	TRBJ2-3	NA	TGTGCCAGCAGCGTAGCTGAGGATTTCACGCAGTATTTT	CASSVAEDFTQYF
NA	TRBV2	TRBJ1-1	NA	TGTGCCAGCAACGCTCGCAGAAAGAACACTGAAGCTTTCTTT	CASNARRKNTEAFF
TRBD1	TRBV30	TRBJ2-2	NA	TGTGCCTGGAGTGTCAGGGGGCGCGACACCGGGGAGCTGTTTTTT	CAWSVRGRDTGELFF
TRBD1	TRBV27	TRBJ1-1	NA	TGTGCCAGCAGTTTATCGGACAGGTCCGAAGCTTTCTTT	CASSLSDRSEAFF
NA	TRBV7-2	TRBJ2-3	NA	TGTGCCAGCAGCCCAGACACAGATACGCAGTATTTT	CASSPDTDTQYF
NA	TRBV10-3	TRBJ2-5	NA	TGTGCCATCAGCGCGGACAGACAAGAGACCCAGTACTTC	CAISADRQETQYF
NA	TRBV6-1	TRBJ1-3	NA	TGTGCCAGCAGTGTCCCGGACCTCGACAGGTTAACGGGAAACACCATATATTTT	CASSVPDLDRLTGNTIYF
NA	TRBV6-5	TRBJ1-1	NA	TGTGCCAGCAGTTTCGGGGGTGTCACGACTGAAGCTTTCTTT	CASSFGGVTTEAFF